Following are 15 T cell receptor beta chains from one sample sequenced in a study of PD-1 blockade in classical Hodgkin lymphoma. Documented time point: cycle 4 day 1 (C4D1), after 6 weeks of nivolumab. All trial patients relapsed after autologous stem cell transplantation. Some clones are missing from TCRdb's copy, which holds only in-frame ones; the method was immunoSEQ multiplex PCR. The table lists around 60,000 clones, 70% to 90% of them singletons. The sequences come from peripheral blood mononuclear cells (PBMCs), collected before the fourth cycle of nivolumab. The receptors derive from a human donor with classical Hodgkin lymphoma.

The chain employs TRBV5-1 and TRBJ2-1, with TRBD1 matching over 7 bases. V shed 6 bases, J shed 1 base, and the junction held 22 bases outside the gene matches. Germline V gene data show CDR1 as SGHRS and CDR2 as YFSETQ. This CDR3 contains 20 residues. This chain's CDR3 is CASTRQGLGRGLQSYNEQFF. CDR3 coding DNA: TGCGCCAGCACCCGACAGGGATTGGGACGGGGCCTCCAGTCCTACAATGAGCAGTTCTTC.

V and J are TRBV5-1 and TRBJ1-6; a possible D gene is TRBD1 (6 bases). The CDR3 loop spans 16 amino acids. The germline V gene has CDR1 SGHRS and CDR2 YFSETQ. V lost 0 bases, J lost 8 bases, and 15 bases lay in between. In nucleotides, the CDR3 is TGCGCCAGCAGCTTGGGAGGGGGAAGGGTGGATTCACCCCTCCACTTT. It is translated as CASSLGGGRVDSPLHF. The full variable domain, its missing parts supplied by reference TRBV5-1 and TRBJ1-6, is KAGVTQTPRYLIKTRGQQVTLSCSPISGHRSVSWYQQTPGQGLQFLFEYFSETQRNKGNFPGRFSGRQFSNSRSEMNVSTLELGDSALYLCASSLGGGRVDSPLHFGNGTRLTVT.

The chain links TRBV7-9 to TRBJ2-7, with 7 bases that match TRBD1. After removal of 2 bases from V and 2 bases from J, the junction contained 9 bases not matched to a gene. This CDR3 is 16 amino acids long. The germline V gene has CDR1 SEHNR and CDR2 FQNEAQ (reference sequence). CDR3 protein: CASSLSRDSLTYEQYF. CDR3 coding DNA: TGTGCCAGCAGCTTAAGCCGGGACAGCCTCACCTACGAGCAGTACTTC.

The chain combines TRBV5-1 with TRBJ1-1, with 7 bases aligning to TRBD1. J lost 1 base, V lost 5 bases, and 8 bases had no gene match. The CDR3 is 15 residues long. Germline V gene sequence: CDR1 SGHRS, CDR2 YFSETQ. The CDR3 loop is CASSFSRQGNTEAFF. In nucleotides, the CDR3 is TGCGCCAGCAGTTTTTCCCGACAGGGGAACACTGAAGCTTTCTTT.

The CDR3 nucleotides read TGTGCCAGCAGTTTAGTGACCCAGCATTTT. This gives the protein CASSLVTQHF. This rearrangement joins TRBV28 to TRBJ1-5, with D hard to call. Germline V gives CDR1 MDHEN, CDR2 SYDVKM. Deletions cut 2 bases from V and 11 bases from J, with 4 bases between. The CDR3 is 10 residues long. Filled out from reference TRBV28 and TRBJ1-5, the complete variable domain reads DVKVTQSSRYLVKRTGEKVFLECVQDMDHENMFWYRQDPGLGLRLIYFSYDVKMKEKGDIPEGYSVSREKKERFSLILESASTNQTSMYLCASSLVTQHFGDGTRLSIL.

This clone came up once. At one end the junction does not follow the germline gene, possibly because of a read error. J is TRBJ2-1 and V is TRBV5-1, with 8 bases that match TRBD1. Germline V lookup: CDR1 SGHRS, CDR2 YFSETQ. The length of the CDR3 is 14 residues. The DNA of the CDR3 is TGCGCCAGCAGTTTGGATCAGGGGGCCAATGAGCAGTTCTTC. Its protein is CASSLDQGANEQFF.

This chain uses TRBV2 with TRBJ1-5; weak D call: TRBD1 (5 bases). Trimming cost V 11 bases and J 7 bases, with 18 bases left between them. The CDR3 contains 13 residues. In germline, CDR1 is SNHLY, CDR2 FYNNEI. CDR3: CASLGGVEQPQHF. In DNA, the CDR3 is TGTGCCTCCCTGGGGGGAGTGGAGCAGCCCCAGCATTTT.

The rearrangement uses TRBV9 and TRBJ1-1, with TRBD1 matching over 9 bases. V was clipped by 4 bases and J by 9 bases; unmatched bases: 13. The germline CDR1 and CDR2 sequences are SGDLS and YYNGEE. This CDR3 has 15 residues. DNA for the CDR3: TGTGCCAGCAGCTATACCGGGACAGGGCCTTCAAAAGCTTTCTTT. Translated: CASSYTGTGPSKAFF. Together with reference TRBV9 and TRBJ1-1, the CDR3 gives the full variable domain: DSGVTQTPKHLITATGQRVTLRCSPRSGDLSVYWYQQSLDQGLQFLIQYYNGEERAKGNILERFSAQQFPDLHSELNLSSLELGDSALYFCASSYTGTGPSKAFFGQGTRLTVV.

This chain links TRBV7-3 with TRBJ2-3, with TRBD1 identical over 7 bases. Germline V gene sequence: CDR1 SGHTA, CDR2 FQGTGA. The CDR3 runs to 15 residues. V trimming: 4 bases; J trimming: 3 bases; junction bases outside the gene matches: 7. Here the CDR3 DNA reads TGTGCCAGCAGCTCAACCGGGACAGAAACAGATACGCAGTATTTT. Translation gives CASSSTGTETDTQYF.

This clone was observed a single time. The chain is built from TRBV11-2 and TRBJ2-3; D gene uncertain. Trimming removed 1 base at V and 0 bases at J, with 11 bases between. CDR1 and CDR2 (germline): SGHAT, FQNNGV. The CDR3 has 16 residues. Written as DNA, the CDR3 is TGTGCCAGCAGCTTAGTTGTCTTTCGTAGCACAGATACGCAGTATTTT. It specifies CASSLVVFRSTDTQYF.

This rearrangement joins TRBV5-4 to TRBJ2-2; D tentatively reads TRBD1 or TRBD2 (5 bases each). In germline, CDR1 is SGHNT, CDR2 YYREEE (reference sequence). The CDR3 consists of 17 residues. Trimming shortened V by 3 bases and J by 6 bases, and 21 bases separated the two germline ends. DNA of the CDR3: TGTGCCAGCAGCTCCCTGAGGGGTTCTGGTATTCCCGGGGAGCTGTTTTTT. Amino acids: CASSSLRGSGIPGELFF.

The rearrangement links TRBV18 to TRBJ1-1; D not certain. This CDR3 contains 15 residues. V was trimmed by 2 bases and J by 1 base, leaving 11 bases between them. In germline, CDR1 is KGHSH, CDR2 LQKENI. The CDR3 DNA reads TGTGCCAGCTCACCATTCCCGGGCAAGAACACTGAAGCTTTCTTT. This gives the protein CASSPFPGKNTEAFF.

In regard to this clone: The sample holds other DNA sequences that translate to the same CDR3. The chain carries TRBV28 and TRBJ1-1; no reliable D call. This CDR3 contains 11 residues. Germline values: CDR1 MDHEN, CDR2 SYDVKM. Trimming cost V 6 bases and J 1 base, with 3 bases left between them. As DNA, the CDR3 is TGTGCCAGCAGCAGGAACACTGAAGCTTTCTTT. The encoded protein is CASSRNTEAFF.

This clone has just one count. The chain recombines TRBV6-5 with TRBJ1-5; no reliable D call. This CDR3 comprises 13 residues. Per the germline V gene, CDR1 is MNHEY and CDR2 is SVGAGI. Trimming shortened V by 0 bases and J by 7 bases, and 7 bases separated the two germline ends. The DNA for the CDR3 is TGTGCCAGCAGTTACTCGATTCTCCAGCCCCAGCATTTT. As protein: CASSYSILQPQHF.

V gene TRBV10-2 combines with J gene TRBJ2-7, with 9 bases fitting TRBD2. This CDR3 spans 13 amino acids. Germline assignment: CDR1 WSHSY and CDR2 SAAADI. After removal of 11 bases from V and 6 bases from J, the junction contained 11 bases not matched to a gene. CDR3 in amino acids: CAPYPGLASEQYF. The DNA of the CDR3 is TGCGCCCCCTACCCGGGACTAGCTTCCGAGCAGTACTTC.